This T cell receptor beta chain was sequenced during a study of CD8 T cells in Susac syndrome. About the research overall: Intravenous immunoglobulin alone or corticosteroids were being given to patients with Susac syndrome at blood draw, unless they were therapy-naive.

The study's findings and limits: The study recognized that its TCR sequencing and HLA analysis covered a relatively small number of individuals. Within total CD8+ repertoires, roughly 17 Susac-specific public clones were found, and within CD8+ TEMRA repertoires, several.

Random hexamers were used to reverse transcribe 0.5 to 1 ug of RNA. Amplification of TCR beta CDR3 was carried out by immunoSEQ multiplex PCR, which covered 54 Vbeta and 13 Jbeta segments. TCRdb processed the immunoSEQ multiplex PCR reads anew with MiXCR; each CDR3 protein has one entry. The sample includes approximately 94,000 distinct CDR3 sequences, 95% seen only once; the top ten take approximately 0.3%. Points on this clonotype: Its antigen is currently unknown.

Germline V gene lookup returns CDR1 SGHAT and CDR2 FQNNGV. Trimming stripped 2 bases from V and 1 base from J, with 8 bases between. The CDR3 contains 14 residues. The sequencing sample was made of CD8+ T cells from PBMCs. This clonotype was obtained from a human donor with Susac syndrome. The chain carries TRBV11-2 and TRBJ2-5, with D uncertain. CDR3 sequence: CASSLPYRQETQYF. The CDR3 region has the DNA TGTGCCAGCAGCTTACCCTACCGCCAAGAGACCCAGTACTTC. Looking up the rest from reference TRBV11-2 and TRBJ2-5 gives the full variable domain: EAGVAQSPRYKIIEKRQSVAFWCNPISGHATLYWYQQILGQGPKLLIQFQNNGVVDDSQLPKDRFSAERLKGVDSTLKIQPAKLEDSAVYLCASSLPYRQETQYFGPGTRLLVL.